This T cell receptor (beta chain) derives from a study of OX40 agonist ivuxolimab in advanced cancers. In terms of the full investigation: The costimulatory receptor OX40 (CD134) was targeted by ivuxolimab, a fully human IgG2 agonistic monoclonal antibody. A male proportion of roughly 80% and a mean age of 60 years, ranging from 23 to 79, were recorded for the dose-escalation cohort. The paper reports the monotherapy dose-escalation portion (N of about 50 patients) of the phase I ivuxolimab trial. Peripheral TCRbeta sequencing aimed to test whether ivuxolimab altered TCR sequence diversity and caused clonal T-cell expansion. Partial responses occurred in three dose-escalation patients, of whom one had hepatocellular carcinoma and two had cutaneous melanoma. Intravenous ivuxolimab was administered to patients every 2 weeks at six dose levels: 0.01, 0.1, 0.3, 1.5, 3 and 10 mg/kg. Prior anti-PD-1, anti-PD-L1 or anti-CTLA-4 therapy was permitted, and checkpoint inhibitors had been received by around 39% of dose-escalation patients. Among the roughly 52 dose-escalation patients, about 19 had hepatocellular carcinoma, 15 or so melanoma, 9 renal cell carcinoma and 9 head and neck cancer. Findings and caveats that apply to the study as a whole: After ivuxolimab, expanded clones were on average more numerous among CD8+ T cells than among CD4+ T cells. Antigen specificity was not determined for the clonally expanded peripheral T cells. At doses of 0.1 to 3.0 mg/kg, clonal expansion of both CD4+ and CD8+ T cells in blood was seen between baseline and week 6. In the 0.1-3.0 mg/kg groups, partial responders were among the patients with the lowest normalized peripheral clonal expansion, particularly in CD8+ T cells. Low levels of normalized T-cell clonal expansion were also seen in some nonresponding patients.

This clone was detected a few times. Its recognized antigen is unknown. Base qualities are not provided; no much larger clone lies one nucleotide away. To sequence the TCRbeta CDR3 region, genomic DNA was isolated from the sorted cells. The immunoSEQ Assay was used to sequence the TCRbeta CDR3 regions. Sourced from immuneACCESS, this table was stored by TCRdb with only in-frame sequences that have V and J called. A share of the clones is absent; for the studies checked, an unresolved V gene accounts for under half, and the remainder has no known explanation. The sample table shows around 60,000 clones, and about nine tenths are seen once. Clones ranked in the top ten supply 20% to 30% of the sample. Taken from cysteine to phenylalanine, the CDR3 has 15 residues. Only the CDR3 DNA is retained, 45 bases long and in frame from the first base. CDR1 and CDR2, looked up from the germline V gene (reference sequence), are WNHNN and SYGVQD. Trimming at the junction amounts to 1 base on V and 0 bases on J, and the germline ends lie 6 bases apart.

The trial excluded patients who had a history of autoimmune disease or were on systemic immunosuppression. Peripheral blood for TCR sequencing was collected from all dose cohorts at baseline, on cycle 4 day 1, and on cycle 7 day 1. Samples were obtained from an open-label, multicenter, first-in-human phase I dose-escalation trial of ivuxolimab. Adults with locally advanced or metastatic head and neck squamous cell, hepatocellular, melanoma or renal cell carcinoma were enrolled in the trial. Before TCR sequencing, CD4+ T cells and CD8+ T cells from peripheral blood were sorted into separate populations.

The chain is made from TRBV10-1 and TRBJ2-2; confidence is insufficient to name the D gene. The material sequenced was CD4+ or CD8+ T cells sorted from blood, taken in a trial of the OX40 agonist ivuxolimab. This TCR was recovered from an adult with an advanced solid tumor such as melanoma, head and neck, liver or kidney cancer. The nucleotides read TGCGCCAGCAGTGAGTTGACATCGAACACCGGGGAGCTGTTTTTT. This translates into CASSELTSNTGELFF.